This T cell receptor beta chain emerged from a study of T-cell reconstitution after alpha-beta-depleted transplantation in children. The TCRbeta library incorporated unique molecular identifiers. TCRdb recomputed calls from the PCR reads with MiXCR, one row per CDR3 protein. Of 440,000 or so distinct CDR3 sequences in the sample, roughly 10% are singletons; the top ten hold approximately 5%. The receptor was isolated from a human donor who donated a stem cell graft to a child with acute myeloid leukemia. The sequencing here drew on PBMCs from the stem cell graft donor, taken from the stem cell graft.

The CDR3 DNA reads as TGCAGCGTTGAACGGGAGGGAATAGGGCTGTTTTTT. This sequence encodes CSVEREGIGLFF. The chain uses TRBV29-1 and TRBJ1-4; no reliable D call. The V end lost 2 bases, the J end lost 14 bases, and 15 bases lay between the germline ends. This CDR3 comprises 12 residues. Germline assignment: CDR1 SQVTM and CDR2 ANQGSEA.